A selection of T cell receptor beta chains follows, all from one sample in a study of T-cell memory formation after mild COVID-19. From the 5' RACE reads, TCRdb called clonotypes with MiXCR, one entry per CDR3 protein. The profile shows under 85,000 distinct CDR3 sequences, more than 11% of them singletons. Source material: PBMCs or a T cell subset sorted from them (not recorded which). The receptors were sampled from an adult woman who had mild COVID-19 (a few samples of this study predate the infection). Cell type and time point are not known. CDR3s include the opening cysteine and the closing phenylalanine or tryptophan. Each record gives: clone size, J gene, D gene, V gene, CDR3 DNA, CDR3 protein. D genes are given only for firm matches. The size of a clone is reported for some rows only, either as once, few or many, or as a class for expanded clones.

clone_size: few; j_call: TRBJ2-7; d_call: -; v_call: TRBV11-2; cdr3_nt: TGTGCCAGCAGCGCCGGGTCCCCGCCCCACGAGCAGTACTTC; cdr3_aa: CASSAGSPPHEQYF
clone_size: once; j_call: TRBJ2-7; d_call: -; v_call: TRBV21-1; cdr3_nt: TGTGCCAGCAGCAAACGACGTGGCCGAGGATCATACGAGCAGTACTTC; cdr3_aa: CASSKRRGRGSYEQYF
clone_size: -; j_call: TRBJ1-5; d_call: TRBD1; v_call: TRBV20-1; cdr3_nt: TGCAGTGCTAGAGGTGCAGGGGGCGCGGAGCCCCAGCATTTT; cdr3_aa: CSARGAGGAEPQHF
clone_size: -; j_call: TRBJ2-3; d_call: -; v_call: TRBV9; cdr3_nt: TGTGCCAGCAGCGACGACAGGACATCTAGCACAGATACGCAGTATTTT; cdr3_aa: CASSDDRTSSTDTQYF
clone_size: few; j_call: TRBJ2-1; d_call: -; v_call: TRBV21-1; cdr3_nt: TGTGCCAGCAGCAAAATCCGCGCAACCAGCTCCTACAATGAGCAGTTCTTC; cdr3_aa: CASSKIRATSSYNEQFF
clone_size: few; j_call: TRBJ2-2; d_call: -; v_call: TRBV27; cdr3_nt: TGTGCCAGCAGCCTTGCACAGGGTAACACCGGGGAGCTGTTTTTT; cdr3_aa: CASSLAQGNTGELFF
clone_size: few; j_call: TRBJ2-2; d_call: TRBD1; v_call: TRBV11-2; cdr3_nt: TGTGCCAGCCAAGCTTCGGGACAGGGGTTTTGGGAGCTGTTTTTT; cdr3_aa: CASQASGQGFWELFF
clone_size: many; j_call: TRBJ2-2; d_call: -; v_call: TRBV5-1; cdr3_nt: TGCGCCAGCAGCTTGGATGGAGGGTTGAGCACCGGGGAGCTGTTTTTT; cdr3_aa: CASSLDGGLSTGELFF
clone_size: -; j_call: TRBJ2-5; d_call: -; v_call: TRBV21-1; cdr3_nt: TGTGCCAGCGAGAAGTACCAAGAGACCCAGTACTTC; cdr3_aa: CASEKYQETQYF
clone_size: many; j_call: TRBJ2-1; d_call: TRBD1; v_call: TRBV6-5; cdr3_nt: TGTGCCAGCAGTCCCCGGCGGGGACAGGGTTACAATGAGCAGTTCTTC; cdr3_aa: CASSPRRGQGYNEQFF
clone_size: -; j_call: TRBJ2-1; d_call: TRBD2; v_call: TRBV9; cdr3_nt: TGTGCCAGCAGCGTAGTTAGCGGGGTGGGGTATGAGCAGTTCTTC; cdr3_aa: CASSVVSGVGYEQFF
clone_size: many; j_call: TRBJ2-4; d_call: -; v_call: TRBV5-1; cdr3_nt: TGCGCCAGCAGGCCTGCAGAGATAAACATTCAGTACTTC; cdr3_aa: CASRPAEINIQYF
clone_size: -; j_call: TRBJ2-1; d_call: -; v_call: TRBV4-1; cdr3_nt: TGCGCCAGCAGGAGCTCCGGGGGCGCCTCCTACAATGAGCAGTTCTTC; cdr3_aa: CASRSSGGASYNEQFF
clone_size: -; j_call: TRBJ2-1; d_call: -; v_call: TRBV5-4; cdr3_nt: TGTGCCAGCAGCTTGGAGATATACAATGAGCAGTTCTTC; cdr3_aa: CASSLEIYNEQFF
clone_size: many; j_call: TRBJ2-7; d_call: TRBD1; v_call: TRBV4-1; cdr3_nt: TGTGCCAGCAGCTTGGGGCAGGGGGCCTACGAGCAGTACTTC; cdr3_aa: CASSLGQGAYEQYF
clone_size: few; j_call: TRBJ1-5; d_call: -; v_call: TRBV27; cdr3_nt: TGTGCCAGCAGTTTAGGAGGCAGGGGCAATCAGCCCCAGCATTTT; cdr3_aa: CASSLGGRGNQPQHF
clone_size: many; j_call: TRBJ2-5; d_call: TRBD2; v_call: TRBV5-6; cdr3_nt: TGTGCCAGCAGCCCAACTAGCGGGAGGGCCGGGCAAGAGACCCAGTACTTC; cdr3_aa: CASSPTSGRAGQETQYF
clone_size: few; j_call: TRBJ1-5; d_call: -; v_call: TRBV6-6; cdr3_nt: TGTGCCAGCACCTATGGGGAATTCAATCAGCCCCAGCATTTT; cdr3_aa: CASTYGEFNQPQHF
clone_size: once; j_call: TRBJ2-7; d_call: -; v_call: TRBV10-2; cdr3_nt: TGCGCCAGCAGTGACGGCAGGGCCTACGAGCAGTACTTC; cdr3_aa: CASSDGRAYEQYF
clone_size: few; j_call: TRBJ2-1; d_call: -; v_call: TRBV9; cdr3_nt: TGTGCCAGCAGCGCTTCCTTCGTAGGGCCTATCGATGAGCAGTTCTTC; cdr3_aa: CASSASFVGPIDEQFF
clone_size: -; j_call: TRBJ2-1; d_call: -; v_call: TRBV7-2; cdr3_nt: TGTGCCAGCATCCGACCGGGGACCCCGAATGAGCAGTTCTTC; cdr3_aa: CASIRPGTPNEQFF
clone_size: -; j_call: TRBJ2-7; d_call: -; v_call: TRBV29-1; cdr3_nt: TGCAGCGTTGAAGGGCCAGCAACCTACGAGCAGTACTTC; cdr3_aa: CSVEGPATYEQYF
clone_size: -; j_call: TRBJ2-3; d_call: -; v_call: TRBV5-6; cdr3_nt: TGTGCCAGCAGCTTAGAAGATACGCAGTATTTT; cdr3_aa: CASSLEDTQYF
clone_size: -; j_call: TRBJ2-3; d_call: TRBD2; v_call: TRBV11-1; cdr3_nt: TGTGCCAGCAGCCCTTTCCCCGGGACTAGCGGGAGGGCTTTCCCAGATACGCAGTATTTT; cdr3_aa: CASSPFPGTSGRAFPDTQYF
clone_size: few; j_call: TRBJ1-4; d_call: TRBD1; v_call: TRBV15; cdr3_nt: TGTGCCACCTCTCCTCACCCGGGACAGGGGGCTGCTAATGAAAAACTGTTTTTT; cdr3_aa: CATSPHPGQGAANEKLFF
clone_size: -; j_call: TRBJ1-2; d_call: TRBD1; v_call: TRBV19; cdr3_nt: TGTGCCAGTAGAGAAGGGACAGCAGCTAACTATGGCTACACCTTC; cdr3_aa: CASREGTAANYGYTF
clone_size: few; j_call: TRBJ2-1; d_call: TRBD2; v_call: TRBV24-1; cdr3_nt: TGTGCCACCAGTGACCCTCCTAGCGGCCCTTACAATGAGCAGTTCTTC; cdr3_aa: CATSDPPSGPYNEQFF
clone_size: -; j_call: TRBJ2-6; d_call: -; v_call: TRBV20-1; cdr3_nt: TGCAGTGCTACAGGGCACAGCTCTGGGGCCAACGTCCTGACTTTC; cdr3_aa: CSATGHSSGANVLTF
clone_size: few; j_call: TRBJ2-7; d_call: TRBD2; v_call: TRBV4-2; cdr3_nt: TGTGCCAGCAGCCAAGATTGGGGGGGAGCAGTCTACGAGCAGTACTTC; cdr3_aa: CASSQDWGGAVYEQYF
clone_size: -; j_call: TRBJ2-1; d_call: -; v_call: TRBV12-3/TRBV12-4; cdr3_nt: TGTGCCAGCCCCTTGAGGGAGTTTTCCTACAATGAGCAGTTCTTC; cdr3_aa: CASPLREFSYNEQFF
clone_size: -; j_call: TRBJ1-1; d_call: -; v_call: TRBV12-3/TRBV12-4; cdr3_nt: TGTGCCAGCAGCCCTTCTCCGAGACAGGATACGAACACTGAAGCTTTCTTT; cdr3_aa: CASSPSPRQDTNTEAFF
clone_size: -; j_call: TRBJ1-1; d_call: -; v_call: TRBV19; cdr3_nt: TGTGCCAGTAGTATAGGGCGTGGCACTGAAGCTTTCTTT; cdr3_aa: CASSIGRGTEAFF
clone_size: few; j_call: TRBJ2-1; d_call: -; v_call: TRBV29-1; cdr3_nt: TGCAGCGTTGATTACGGGATCCATGAGCAGTTCTTC; cdr3_aa: CSVDYGIHEQFF
clone_size: -; j_call: TRBJ2-7; d_call: -; v_call: TRBV14; cdr3_nt: TGTGCCAGCAGCTTTACCTCCTACGAGCAGTACTTC; cdr3_aa: CASSFTSYEQYF
clone_size: many; j_call: TRBJ2-7; d_call: -; v_call: TRBV20-1; cdr3_nt: TGCAGTGCTAGCGCGCGCGGGTATCCCTACGAGCAGTACTTC; cdr3_aa: CSASARGYPYEQYF
clone_size: -; j_call: TRBJ1-5; d_call: -; v_call: TRBV12-1; cdr3_nt: TGTGCCAGCAGCTCATCCGACAGGAATCAGCCCCAGCATTTT; cdr3_aa: CASSSSDRNQPQHF
clone_size: many; j_call: TRBJ2-1; d_call: TRBD2; v_call: TRBV11-2; cdr3_nt: TGTGCCAGCAGCTACCCGACTAGCGGGAGGATCGATGAGCAGTTCTTC; cdr3_aa: CASSYPTSGRIDEQFF
clone_size: -; j_call: TRBJ2-3; d_call: -; v_call: TRBV29-1; cdr3_nt: TGCAGCGTAGTGCACGGAACCCGCACAGATACGCAGTATTTT; cdr3_aa: CSVVHGTRTDTQYF
clone_size: -; j_call: TRBJ2-1; d_call: TRBD2; v_call: TRBV7-2; cdr3_nt: TGTGCCAGCAGCGGGATCCTAGCGGGGACTTACAATGAGCAGTTCTTC; cdr3_aa: CASSGILAGTYNEQFF
clone_size: -; j_call: TRBJ2-2; d_call: -; v_call: TRBV7-9; cdr3_nt: TGTGCCAGCGCCTCTCTACAGGGTAGCACCGGGGAGCTGTTTTTT; cdr3_aa: CASASLQGSTGELFF
clone_size: many; j_call: TRBJ2-3; d_call: -; v_call: TRBV20-1; cdr3_nt: TGCAGTGCTAGACTTAGCCCTACTAGTGACCCCACAGATACGCAGTATTTT; cdr3_aa: CSARLSPTSDPTDTQYF
clone_size: -; j_call: TRBJ2-5; d_call: TRBD1; v_call: TRBV7-8; cdr3_nt: TGTGCCAGCAGCTTATACCGGGACAGGGAACAGACCCAGTACTTC; cdr3_aa: CASSLYRDREQTQYF
clone_size: few; j_call: TRBJ2-7; d_call: TRBD1; v_call: TRBV20-1; cdr3_nt: TGCAGTGCTTTCCTCCGGGACAGAGGCTACGAGCAGTACTTC; cdr3_aa: CSAFLRDRGYEQYF
clone_size: -; j_call: TRBJ2-1; d_call: -; v_call: TRBV5-1; cdr3_nt: TGCGCCAGCAGCTTAGACGCCTCTTCCTACAATGAGCAGTTCTTC; cdr3_aa: CASSLDASSYNEQFF
clone_size: few; j_call: TRBJ1-6; d_call: -; v_call: TRBV12-3/TRBV12-4; cdr3_nt: TGTGCCAGCAGCGCGGGTCGGAATTCACCCCTCCACTTT; cdr3_aa: CASSAGRNSPLHF
clone_size: -; j_call: TRBJ2-3; d_call: -; v_call: TRBV20-1; cdr3_nt: TGCAGTGCTACACCCCGACTAATTGAGAGCACAGATACGCAGTATTTT; cdr3_aa: CSATPRLIESTDTQYF
clone_size: -; j_call: TRBJ2-1; d_call: TRBD1; v_call: TRBV5-6; cdr3_nt: TGTGCCAGCAGCCTGGGTGTTTGGACAGGGGATTACGATGAGCAGTTCTTC; cdr3_aa: CASSLGVWTGDYDEQFF
clone_size: few; j_call: TRBJ2-1; d_call: -; v_call: TRBV29-1; cdr3_nt: TGCAGCGTTGGTGAGGGAGGCGGTGAGCAGTTCTTC; cdr3_aa: CSVGEGGGEQFF
clone_size: -; j_call: TRBJ1-2; d_call: TRBD1; v_call: TRBV7-2; cdr3_nt: TGTGCCAGCAGCTTAGCGGCCCCGACAGGGGACTATGGCTACACCTTC; cdr3_aa: CASSLAAPTGDYGYTF
clone_size: -; j_call: TRBJ2-7; d_call: TRBD1; v_call: TRBV12-3/TRBV12-4; cdr3_nt: TGTGCCAGCAGTACCCGGGACAGGCCCACCTACGAGCAGTACTTC; cdr3_aa: CASSTRDRPTYEQYF
clone_size: few; j_call: TRBJ2-1; d_call: TRBD1; v_call: TRBV24-1; cdr3_nt: TGTGCCACCAGTGATTATCAGGGGGCACCCTACAATGAGCAGTTCTTC; cdr3_aa: CATSDYQGAPYNEQFF
clone_size: few; j_call: TRBJ2-5; d_call: TRBD2; v_call: TRBV24-1; cdr3_nt: TGTGCCACCAGTGATCTAGCGGATCCGGAGACCCAGTACTTC; cdr3_aa: CATSDLADPETQYF
clone_size: many; j_call: TRBJ2-1; d_call: -; v_call: TRBV5-6; cdr3_nt: TGTGCCAGCAGCCTTGGAGGGTACAATGAGCAGTTCTTC; cdr3_aa: CASSLGGYNEQFF
clone_size: -; j_call: TRBJ2-1; d_call: -; v_call: TRBV20-1; cdr3_nt: TGCAGTGCTAGAGATCGTCTCTACAATGAGCAGTTCTTC; cdr3_aa: CSARDRLYNEQFF
clone_size: -; j_call: TRBJ2-5; d_call: -; v_call: TRBV29-1; cdr3_nt: TGCAGCGTTGAGCCGACAGGAAAAGTAGAGACCCAGTACTTC; cdr3_aa: CSVEPTGKVETQYF